This T cell receptor beta chain was captured in a study of blood T cell repertoires in COVID-19. TCRdb keeps only in-frame clones here, not all; method: immunoSEQ multiplex PCR. The sample shows fewer than 350,000 clones, around 88% of them seen only once. This CDR3 comprises 17 residues. The germline V gene has CDR1 LGHDT and CDR2 YNNKEL (reference sequence). V dropped 0 bases and J dropped 5 bases, with 17 bases sitting between them. A single count supports this clone. The sequence derives from a woman aged 40 to 50 who had recovered from COVID-19. The sample consisted of PBMCs or T cells enriched from blood (not recorded which). V usage is TRBV3-1 (or the pseudogene TRBV3-2) and J usage is TRBJ2-1; a possible D gene is TRBD2 (6 bases). CDR3 residues: CASSQESAGRRNNEQFF. CDR3 bases: TGTGCCAGCAGCCAAGAAAGTGCGGGAAGGCGAAACAATGAGCAGTTCTTC.